The 20 T cell receptor beta chains below were found in one sample sequenced in a study of cytomegalovirus exposure and HLA in healthy donors. The study ran its PCR with 60 Vbeta and 13 Jbeta primers. Sequenced by immunoSEQ multiplex PCR; TCRdb stores in-frame clones only, minus some. The sample has some 150,000 clones, 81% seen once. Material: PBMCs. The receptors shown here come from a woman between 45 and 65 years old in good health and CMV-seronegative.

The rearrangement links TRBV4-3 to TRBJ2-1, with a possible D match to TRBD2 (6 bases). This CDR3 has 16 amino acids. Trimming pared 0 bases from V and 2 bases from J, leaving 11 bases between. Germline lookup yields CDR1 LGHNA and CDR2 YSLEER. CDR3 sequence: CASSQEWAGTYNEQFF. CDR3 bases: TGCGCCAGCAGCCAAGAATGGGCGGGAACCTACAATGAGCAGTTCTTC.

The genes are TRBV5-1 and TRBJ2-2; 10 bases align to TRBD1. The CDR3 covers 17 residues. Trimming took 2 bases from V and 4 from J; bases not matched to a gene: 8. Germline V gene sequence: CDR1 SGHRS, CDR2 YFSETQ. The CDR3 loop is CASSLRPGTGVTGELFF. CDR3 nucleotide sequence: TGCGCCAGCAGCTTACGACCCGGGACAGGGGTCACCGGGGAGCTGTTTTTT.

The CDR3 nucleotides are TGTGCCAGTAGCCAGGGGAACGGGGAGCTGTTTTTT. It yields the protein CASSQGNGELFF. The J gene is TRBJ2-2, the V gene TRBV19; possibly TRBD1 for D (6 bases). The CDR3 totals 12 residues. The germline CDR1 and CDR2 sequences are LNHDA and SQIVND (reference sequence). Trimming removed 6 bases from V and 7 bases from J, with 9 bases in between.

The chain uses TRBV28 and TRBJ2-1, with D possibly being TRBD1 (5 bases). Per the germline V gene, CDR1 is MDHEN and CDR2 is SYDVKM. CDR3 length: 17 residues. Between the trimmed V and J ends, which lost 6 bases and 0 bases, there was a span of 18 bases. In nucleotides, the CDR3 is TGTGCCAGCAGGGTGACAGTACTACTAAGCTCCTACAATGAGCAGTTCTTC. This gives the protein CASRVTVLLSSYNEQFF.

As to this clone: One end of the junction fails to match germline, which may point to a read error. The chain links TRBV7-9 to TRBJ2-2; 10 positions agree with TRBD1. This CDR3 has 16 residues. Germline V gene lookup returns CDR1 SEHNR and CDR2 FQNEAQ (reference sequence). The CDR3 DNA sequence: TGTTCCAGCTGCTCACGGACAGGGGGAAACACCGGGGAGCTGTTTTTT. Translating it yields CSSCSRTGGNTGELFF.

This clone appeared a single time. The rearrangement uses TRBV4-2 and TRBJ2-1; weak D call: TRBD2 (6 bases). The germline V and J ends were trimmed by 0 bases and 3 bases, with 12 bases remaining between them. Germline CDR1 reads LGHNA; CDR2 reads YNFKEQ. The CDR3 runs 16 residues. As DNA, the CDR3 is TGTGCCAGCAGCCAAGAAGGACTACCCCTCTACAATGAGCAGTTCTTC. It is translated as CASSQEGLPLYNEQFF.

V and J are TRBV4-3 and TRBJ1-2, with 7 bases fitting TRBD1. J lost 3 bases, V lost 0 bases, and 4 bases had no gene match. Germline V gene data show CDR1 as LGHNA and CDR2 as YSLEER. This CDR3 spans 15 amino acids. The chain's CDR3 is CASSQERTGYYGYTF. The CDR3 nucleotides read TGCGCCAGCAGCCAAGAGCGGACAGGCTACTATGGCTACACCTTC.

This chain links TRBV4-1 with TRBJ1-3; 9 positions match TRBD1. This CDR3 contains 18 residues. Germline trimming cut 1 base from V and 0 bases from J; bases unmatched to any gene: 7. Looked up from germline, CDR1 is MGHRA and CDR2 is YSYEKL. CDR3 in DNA: TGCGCCAGCAGCCAAGTCCCGGGACAGGGAAACTCTGGAAACACCATATATTTT. Protein sequence: CASSQVPGQGNSGNTIYF.

The table lists this clone with a count of one. This chain joins TRBV28 and TRBJ1-3; 7 bases fit TRBD1. J lost 3 bases, V lost 4 bases, and 9 bases had no gene match. The germline CDR1 and CDR2 sequences are MDHEN and SYDVKM. The CDR3 totals 16 residues. The CDR3 DNA reads as TGTGCCAGCAGTTCAAAAGACAGGGTAAATGGAAACACCATATATTTT. Translated, it gives CASSSKDRVNGNTIYF. The whole variable domain, remainder taken from reference TRBV28 and TRBJ1-3, is DVKVTQSSRYLVKRTGEKVFLECVQDMDHENMFWYRQDPGLGLRLIYFSYDVKMKEKGDIPEGYSVSREKKERFSLILESASTNQTSMYLCASSSKDRVNGNTIYFGEGSWLTVV.

V usage is TRBV7-9 and J usage is TRBJ1-5, with D hard to call. Trimming cost V 5 bases and J 5 bases, with 13 bases left between them. The CDR3 consists of 14 residues. Looked up from germline, CDR1 is SEHNR and CDR2 is FQNEAQ (reference sequence). CDR3 sequence (DNA): TGTGCCAGCAGCCAGACAAACCAAGATCAGCCCCAGCATTTT. Amino acid sequence: CASSQTNQDQPQHF.

The chain combines TRBV9 with TRBJ1-2; 8 positions agree with TRBD1. V shed 3 bases and J 6 bases; nucleotides not matched to a gene: 10. The CDR3 length is 15 residues. Germline CDR1 is SGDLS and CDR2 is YYNGEE. In nucleotides, the CDR3 is TGTGCCAGCAGCGATCATGCCAGGGGGCGTGATGGCTACACCTTC. Translated: CASSDHARGRDGYTF.

The rearrangement joins TRBV2 to TRBJ1-2, with D unclear. Germline CDR1 and CDR2: SNHLY and FYNNEI. Between the trimmed V and J ends, which lost 10 bases and 5 bases, there was a span of 14 bases. The length of the CDR3 is 12 residues. The CDR3 DNA is TGTGCCACTCCGTCCCCCCGGTATGGCTACACCTTC. This gives the protein CATPSPRYGYTF.

The rearrangement joins TRBV5-1 to TRBJ2-5; TRBD1 matches 7 bases. Germline lookup yields CDR1 SGHRS and CDR2 YFSETQ. Trimming removed 7 bases from V and 1 base from J; junction bases left unmatched: 10. The CDR3 is 15 amino acids. CDR3 sequence: CASAPGTEFQETQYF. CDR3 nucleotide sequence: TGCGCCAGCGCCCCCGGGACAGAGTTCCAAGAGACCCAGTACTTC.

The V and J genes are TRBV29-1 and TRBJ2-7; possibly TRBD1 for D (6 bases). Germline V gives CDR1 SQVTM, CDR2 ANQGSEA. The CDR3 is made up of 12 amino acids. V lost 7 bases and J lost 1, with 11 bases in between. CDR3 DNA sequence: TGCAGCGGGTCGGACAGTTCCTACGAGCAGTACTTC. Amino acid sequence: CSGSDSSYEQYF.

J is TRBJ2-5 and V is TRBV6-5, with D unclear. Trimming stripped 7 bases from V and 5 bases from J, with 8 bases between. From germline, CDR1 is MNHEY and CDR2 SVGAGI. The CDR3 runs 11 residues. The CDR3: CASISAETQYF. The CDR3 region has the DNA TGTGCCAGCATTTCCGCGGAGACCCAGTACTTC.

V usage is TRBV11-3 and J usage is TRBJ2-2, with 9 bases aligning to TRBD2. Germline V gene lookup returns CDR1 SGHNT and CDR2 YENEEA. The trim removed 5 bases at V and 8 bases at J, leaving 6 bases unmatched. The CDR3 loop spans 14 amino acids. The CDR3 region is CASSPSGVLGELFF. In nucleotides, the CDR3 is TGTGCCAGCAGCCCTAGCGGGGTTCTAGGGGAGCTGTTTTTT. Combining the CDR3 with reference TRBV11-3 and TRBJ2-2 gives the whole variable domain EAGVVQSPRYKIIEKKQPVAFWCNPISGHNTLYWYLQNLGQGPELLIRYENEEAVDDSQLPKDRFSAERLKGVDSTLKIQPAELGDSAVYLCASSPSGVLGELFFGEGSRLTVL.

This clone showed up just once. The chain recombines TRBV6-5 with TRBJ2-7, with 7 bases fitting TRBD2. The germline gives CDR1 MNHEY, CDR2 SVGAGI. V lost 0 bases, J lost 3 bases, and 5 bases stayed unmatched. The CDR3 sequence is 15 residues long. CDR3 amino acids: CASSYSRSGNYEQYF. The DNA of the CDR3 is TGTGCCAGCAGTTACTCGAGAAGCGGGAACTACGAGCAGTACTTC.

The chain employs TRBV15 and TRBJ2-5; D perhaps matches TRBD2 (5 bases). The germline gives CDR1 LNHNV, CDR2 YYDKDF (reference sequence). This CDR3 contains 14 residues. With 1 base removed from V and 1 base from J, the gap between germline ends came to 7 bases. CDR3 amino acids: CATSRGRGQETQYF. CDR3 DNA: TGTGCCACCAGCAGAGGTCGGGGCCAAGAGACCCAGTACTTC.

This rearrangement joins TRBV10-3 to TRBJ2-5; 9 nucleotides agree with TRBD1. The germline gives CDR1 ENHRY, CDR2 SYGVKD. The ends lost 5 bases at V and 1 base at J; junction bases unmatched: 5. CDR3 size: 15 residues. The CDR3 protein is CAISTGQGPQETQYF. The CDR3 DNA sequence: TGTGCCATCAGTACGGGACAGGGACCCCAAGAGACCCAGTACTTC.

The chain employs TRBV6-5 and TRBJ1-1; D is ambiguous. There are 15 residues in the CDR3. Trimming pared 4 bases from V and 1 base from J, leaving 13 bases between. Germline V lookup: CDR1 MNHEY, CDR2 SVGAGI. The CDR3 sequence: CASSSQGRENTEAFF. CDR3 coding DNA: TGTGCCAGCAGTTCCCAAGGGAGGGAGAACACTGAAGCTTTCTTT.